Below are 27 T cell receptor beta chains sequenced from a single sample in a study of cytomegalovirus exposure and HLA in healthy donors. In the PCR, 60 Vbeta and 13 Jbeta primers were used. The repertoire was sequenced with immunoSEQ multiplex PCR; TCRdb's copy has only in-frame clones and lacks some. The sample consists of 150,000 to 200,000 clones, approximately 83% of them appearing once. The material sequenced was PBMCs. The source of these receptors is a man between 18 and 35 years old in good health and CMV-seropositive.

The chain couples TRBV4-2 to TRBJ2-2, with 11 bases that match TRBD2. The V segment lost 3 bases and the J segment 0 bases; nucleotides outside the gene matches: 15. Germline loops: CDR1 LGHNA, CDR2 YNFKEQ. The length of the CDR3 is 21 residues. Written as DNA, the CDR3 is TGTGCCAGCAGCCATCCCACCTCAATCACTAGCGGGGGACCGAACACCGGGGAGCTGTTTTTT. Translated, it gives CASSHPTSITSGGPNTGELFF.

This chain connects TRBV7-9 to TRBJ2-1; 14 nucleotides agree with TRBD2. The J segment lost 6 bases and the V segment lost 0 bases, leaving 1 base of the junction unmatched. The CDR3 sequence is 16 residues long. Germline CDR1 and CDR2: SEHNR and FQNEAQ (reference sequence). CDR3 bases: TGTGCCAGCAGCTTAGCCGGGACTAGCGGGAGCAATGAGCAGTTCTTC. It is translated as CASSLAGTSGSNEQFF. Supplemented by reference TRBV7-9 and TRBJ2-1, the full variable domain reads DTGVSQNPRHKITKRGQNVTFRCDPISEHNRLYWYRQTLGQGPEFLTYFQNEAQLEKSRLLSDRFSAERPKGSFSTLEIQRTEQGDSAMYLCASSLAGTSGSNEQFFGPGTRLTVL.

The chain uses TRBV19 and TRBJ2-2; D is perhaps TRBD2 (5 bases). CDR3 size: 11 residues. Per germline, CDR1 LNHDA and CDR2 SQIVND (reference sequence). V lost 6 bases and J lost 6, with 5 bases in between. The CDR3 reads CASRRAGELFF. The CDR3 region has the DNA TGTGCCAGTAGGAGGGCCGGGGAGCTGTTTTTT.

In DNA, the CDR3 is TGCGCCAGCAGCCCGACTAGCGGGGGGCTGAAAGAGACCCAGTACTTC. Residues: CASSPTSGGLKETQYF. The V call is TRBV4-1, the J call TRBJ2-5, with 13 bases matching TRBD2. Germline trimming cut 4 bases from V and 3 bases from J; bases unmatched to any gene: 5. Germline lookup yields CDR1 MGHRA and CDR2 YSYEKL. This CDR3 has 16 amino acids.

As to this clone: The junction and the germline gene differ at one end; a read error may be behind it. The genes are TRBV6-1 and TRBJ1-4, with 9 bases that match TRBD1. The CDR3 extends over 15 amino acids. CDR1 and CDR2 (germline): MNHNS, SASEGT. The CDR3 loop reads CASSMRTGANEKLLF. The CDR3 bases are TGTGCCAGCAGTATGAGGACAGGGGCGAATGAAAAACTGCTTTTT.

This chain connects TRBV9 to TRBJ1-2; D is possibly TRBD1 (6 bases). This CDR3 spans 14 amino acids. Per the germline V gene, CDR1 is SGDLS and CDR2 is YYNGEE. V dropped 3 bases and J dropped 8 bases, with 17 bases sitting between them. The CDR3: CASSGRGTSWGYTF. CDR3 DNA sequence: TGTGCCAGCAGCGGTAGGGGGACATCCTGGGGCTACACCTTC. The whole variable domain, filled in from reference TRBV9 and TRBJ1-2, reads DSGVTQTPKHLITATGQRVTLRCSPRSGDLSVYWYQQSLDQGLQFLIQYYNGEERAKGNILERFSAQQFPDLHSELNLSSLELGDSALYFCASSGRGTSWGYTFGSGTRLTVV.

This rearrangement joins TRBV5-5 to TRBJ1-5; D ambiguous. The germline V gene has CDR1 SGHKS and CDR2 YYEKEE (reference sequence). Trimming removed 3 bases at V and 4 bases at J, with 11 bases between. The length of the CDR3 is 14 residues. In nucleotides, the CDR3 is TGTGCCAGCAGCTCCGCTCCGGAGAATCAGCCCCAGCATTTT. Amino acid sequence: CASSSAPENQPQHF.

The rearrangement uses TRBV19 and TRBJ2-5; TRBD1 matches at 11 bases. Germline V gives CDR1 LNHDA, CDR2 SQIVND (reference sequence). CDR3 length equals 17 residues. V lost 3 bases, J lost 5 bases, and 11 bases stayed unmatched. In DNA, the CDR3 is TGTGCCAGTAGTATCCCCGGGACAGGGGGGGATTTGGAGACCCAGTACTTC. Protein: CASSIPGTGGDLETQYF.

V gene TRBV6-5 combines with J gene TRBJ1-2; TRBD1 is a possible D gene (5 bases). The V and J ends lost 2 bases and 2 bases respectively, with 12 bases between them. The CDR3 covers 15 residues. Germline lookup yields CDR1 MNHEY and CDR2 SVGAGI. CDR3 sequence (DNA): TGTGCCAGCAGTTACCTTACAGGAGCGAACTATGGCTACACCTTC. As protein: CASSYLTGANYGYTF.

The chain combines TRBV2 with TRBJ2-7; 10 bases line up with TRBD1. The J segment lost 6 bases and the V segment lost 6 bases, leaving 11 bases of the junction unmatched. Germline V CDR1 and CDR2: SNHLY, FYNNEI. The CDR3 length is 15 residues. The CDR3 region is CASRVTGTGVSEQYF. The CDR3 DNA follows: TGTGCCAGCAGAGTCACCGGGACAGGGGTCAGCGAGCAGTACTTC.

This sequence joins TRBV9 and TRBJ1-2; a possible D gene is TRBD1 (6 bases). V shed 4 bases and J shed 4 bases, with 26 bases lying between them. Germline assignment: CDR1 SGDLS and CDR2 YYNGEE. This CDR3 spans 18 amino acids. Here the CDR3 DNA reads TGTGCCAGCAGCACGTCCCCGGGACATAGGTCGATACCCTATGGCTACACCTTC. Translation gives CASSTSPGHRSIPYGYTF. The full variable domain, in which reference TRBV9 and TRBJ1-2 provide the parts outside the CDR3, is DSGVTQTPKHLITATGQRVTLRCSPRSGDLSVYWYQQSLDQGLQFLIQYYNGEERAKGNILERFSAQQFPDLHSELNLSSLELGDSALYFCASSTSPGHRSIPYGYTFGSGTRLTVV.

The V and J genes are TRBV6-4 and TRBJ2-1; 7 bases line up with TRBD1. The CDR3 consists of 13 residues. With 8 bases clipped from V and 4 bases from J, the junction kept 5 bases outside the gene matches. Germline V gene lookup returns CDR1 MRHNA and CDR2 SNTAGT. The CDR3, as DNA: TGTGCCAGCTCCAAGGGACAGTACAATGAGCAGTTCTTC. Its translation is CASSKGQYNEQFF.

This sequence joins TRBV7-9 and TRBJ2-6; D gene uncertain. Germline lookup yields CDR1 SEHNR and CDR2 FQNEAQ (reference sequence). The CDR3 covers 15 residues. V shed 2 bases and J shed 0 bases, with 5 bases lying between them. As DNA, the CDR3 is TGTGCCAGCAGCTTATGGCCCTCTGGGGCCAACGTCCTGACTTTC. Its translation is CASSLWPSGANVLTF.

Details on this clone: This CDR3 is also generated by other DNA sequences in the sample. The V call is TRBV10-3, the J call TRBJ2-5; D is perhaps TRBD2 (6 bases). The ends were cut back, 5 bases at V and 5 bases at J, with 9 bases in the middle. Germline CDR1 reads ENHRY; CDR2 reads SYGVKD. The CDR3 runs to 12 residues. CDR3 residues: CAISSGGETQYF. In DNA, the CDR3 is TGTGCCATCAGTTCCGGGGGTGAGACCCAGTACTTC.

V gene TRBV11-2 combines with J gene TRBJ2-7; 8 bases agree with TRBD1. Germline loops: CDR1 SGHAT, CDR2 FQNNGV. The V gene end was trimmed by 6 bases and the J gene end by 6 bases; junction bases not matched to a gene: 13. There are 15 residues in the CDR3. The CDR3 sequence: CASSPTGQGKSEQYF. The CDR3 region has the DNA TGTGCCAGCAGTCCTACTGGACAGGGAAAAAGCGAGCAGTACTTC.

This clone was seen more than once but under ten times. J is TRBJ1-1 and V is TRBV5-6; unclear D gene. The V end lost 0 bases, the J end lost 4 bases, and 10 bases lay between the germline ends. Germline CDR1 SGHDT, CDR2 YYEEEE. The CDR3 contains 14 residues. CDR3 coding DNA: TGTGCCAGCAGCTTGGGAGGGTGGAGCACTGAAGCTTTCTTT. As protein: CASSLGGWSTEAFF.

This clone was seen once. CDR3 in amino acids: CASSELQWGQPQYF. The CDR3 DNA reads as TGCGCCAGCAGCGAGCTACAATGGGGACAGCCGCAGTATTTT. The V call is TRBV5-1, the J call TRBJ2-3; 7 nucleotides align to TRBD1. V lost 4 bases, J lost 10 bases, and 12 bases stayed unmatched. CDR3 length: 14 amino acids. CDR1 SGHRS and CDR2 YFSETQ come from the germline V gene.

The chain joins TRBV7-2 to TRBJ2-5, with D perhaps matching TRBD1 (5 bases). Between the trimmed V and J ends, which lost 3 bases and 1 base, there was a span of 9 bases. This CDR3 is 14 amino acids long. Germline CDR1 SGHTA, CDR2 FQGNSA. The CDR3 sequence: CASSLGRSQETQYF. The CDR3 coding sequence is TGTGCCAGCAGCTTGGGGCGGTCCCAAGAGACCCAGTACTTC.

The chain has TRBV5-1 and TRBJ1-1, with D unresolved. CDR1 is SGHRS, CDR2 YFSETQ, per germline. The germline V and J ends were trimmed by 4 bases and 4 bases, with 11 bases remaining between them. This CDR3 has 13 residues. The CDR3, as DNA: TGCGCCAGCAGCCAGCTCCCGGGCACTGAAGCTTTCTTT. It codes for CASSQLPGTEAFF.

This clone turned up a few times. V is TRBV7-9 and J is TRBJ1-1, with D unclear. Germline CDR1 and CDR2: SEHNR and FQNEAQ (reference sequence). The length of the CDR3 is 14 residues. Trimming took 5 bases from V and 4 from J, leaving 14 bases between them. The CDR3 loop reads CASSPSRSSTEAFF. The CDR3 DNA reads TGTGCCAGCAGCCCCTCCAGATCCTCCACTGAAGCTTTCTTT. Full variable domain (remainder filled in from reference TRBV7-9 and TRBJ1-1): DTGVSQNPRHKITKRGQNVTFRCDPISEHNRLYWYRQTLGQGPEFLTYFQNEAQLEKSRLLSDRFSAERPKGSFSTLEIQRTEQGDSAMYLCASSPSRSSTEAFFGQGTRLTVV.

This clone was observed a handful of times. The V gene is TRBV6-5, the J gene TRBJ1-5, with D unresolved. This CDR3 has 14 residues. Germline loops: CDR1 MNHEY, CDR2 SVGAGI. Trimming stripped 5 bases from V and 5 bases from J, with 13 bases between. The CDR3 sequence is CASSQDQDYQPQHF. The CDR3 DNA reads TGTGCCAGCAGTCAAGATCAGGATTATCAGCCCCAGCATTTT.

This chain links TRBV7-6 with TRBJ2-7, with 7 bases matching TRBD1. The germline gives CDR1 SGHVS, CDR2 FNYEAQ. Trimming took 1 base from V and 5 from J; bases not matched to a gene: 5. The CDR3 loop spans 14 amino acids. CDR3 nucleotide sequence: TGTGCCAGCAGCTTAGGGCAGGGGGTCGACGAGCAGTACTTC. It translates to CASSLGQGVDEQYF.

This clone turned up a few times. The rearrangement uses TRBV6-5 and TRBJ1-5; 7 nucleotides line up with TRBD1. In germline, CDR1 is MNHEY, CDR2 SVGAGI. With 0 bases clipped from V and 4 bases from J, the junction kept 3 bases outside the gene matches. This CDR3 spans 15 amino acids. This chain's CDR3 is CASSYSGGANQPQHF. CDR3 DNA: TGTGCCAGCAGTTACTCAGGGGGCGCAAATCAGCCCCAGCATTTT.

The chain recombines TRBV27 with TRBJ1-2, with 9 bases that match TRBD1. This CDR3 comprises 14 residues. CDR1 and CDR2 (germline): MNHEY, SMNVEV (reference sequence). J was trimmed by 4 bases and V by 5 bases; bases with no gene match: 5. For the CDR3, the DNA is TGTGCCAGCAGTAGGGGACAGGGTGGCTATGGCTACACCTTC. It yields the protein CASSRGQGGYGYTF.

This chain joins TRBV6-6 and TRBJ2-5; 7 positions agree with TRBD2. The CDR3 totals 16 residues. The V gene end was trimmed by 5 bases and the J gene end by 2 bases; junction bases not matched to a gene: 11. Germline CDR1 is MNHNY and CDR2 is SVGAGI (reference sequence). The CDR3 DNA sequence: TGTGCCAGCAGTCCTACTGGGGGGGGAGGGCAAGAGACCCAGTACTTC. Protein product: CASSPTGGGGQETQYF.

This sequence joins TRBV6-6 and TRBJ2-3; D is ambiguous. This CDR3 region has 12 residues. V shed 7 bases and J shed 4 bases, with 9 bases lying between them. Germline assignment: CDR1 MNHNY and CDR2 SVGAGI (reference sequence). The CDR3, as DNA: TGTGCCAGCAACTCAGAGGCAGATACGCAGTATTTT. Its protein is CASNSEADTQYF.

This chain uses TRBV7-8 with TRBJ1-6, with 7 bases aligning to TRBD1. V dropped 5 bases and J dropped 6; count of bases not matched to a gene: 4. This CDR3 has 14 amino acids. CDR1 and CDR2 (germline): SGHVS, FQNEAQ. In DNA, the CDR3 is TGTGCCAGCAGCGGGGACAGCCGTAATTCACCCCTCCACTTT. It yields the protein CASSGDSRNSPLHF.